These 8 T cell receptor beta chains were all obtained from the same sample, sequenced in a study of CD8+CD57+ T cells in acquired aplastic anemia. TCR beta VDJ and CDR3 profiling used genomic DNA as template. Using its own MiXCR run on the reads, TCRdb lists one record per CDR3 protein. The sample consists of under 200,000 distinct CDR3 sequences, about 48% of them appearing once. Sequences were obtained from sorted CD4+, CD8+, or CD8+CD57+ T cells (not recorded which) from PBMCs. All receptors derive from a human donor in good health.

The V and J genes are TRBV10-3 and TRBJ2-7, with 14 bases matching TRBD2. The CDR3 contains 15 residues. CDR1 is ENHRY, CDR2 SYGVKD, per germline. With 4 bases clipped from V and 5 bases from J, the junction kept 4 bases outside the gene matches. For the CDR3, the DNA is TGTGCCATCAGTGCGGGACTAGCGGGGGTGAACGAGCAGTACTTC. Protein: CAISAGLAGVNEQYF.

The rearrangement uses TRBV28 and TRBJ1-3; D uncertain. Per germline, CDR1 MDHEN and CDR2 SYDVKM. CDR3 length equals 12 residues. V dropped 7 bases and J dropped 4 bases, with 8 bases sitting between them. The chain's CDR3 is CASIGRGNTIYF. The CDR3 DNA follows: TGTGCCAGCATAGGGCGAGGAAACACCATATATTTT.

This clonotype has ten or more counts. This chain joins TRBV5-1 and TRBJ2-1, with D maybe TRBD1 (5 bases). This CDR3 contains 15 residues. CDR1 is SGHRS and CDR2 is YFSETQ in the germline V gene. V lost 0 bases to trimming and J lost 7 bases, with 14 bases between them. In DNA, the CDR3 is TGCGCCAGCAGCTTGGGACAGATTATCGCAAATGAGCAGTTCTTC. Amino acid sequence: CASSLGQIIANEQFF.

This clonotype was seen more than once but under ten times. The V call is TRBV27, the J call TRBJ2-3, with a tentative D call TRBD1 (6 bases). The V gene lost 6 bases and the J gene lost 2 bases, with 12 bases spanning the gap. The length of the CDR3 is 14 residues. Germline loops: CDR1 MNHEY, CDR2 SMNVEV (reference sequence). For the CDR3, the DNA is TGTGCCAGCAGCAAGGGGGAGAACACAGATACGCAGTATTTT. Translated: CASSKGENTDTQYF.

The CDR3 here is CSVEDRGSYGYTF. DNA for the CDR3: TGCAGCGTTGAAGATCGAGGCAGCTATGGCTACACCTTC. The V and J genes are TRBV29-1 and TRBJ1-2; no firm D call. From germline, CDR1 is SQVTM and CDR2 ANQGSEA. Trimming shortened V by 0 bases and J by 4 bases, and 9 bases separated the two germline ends. The CDR3 length is 13 residues.

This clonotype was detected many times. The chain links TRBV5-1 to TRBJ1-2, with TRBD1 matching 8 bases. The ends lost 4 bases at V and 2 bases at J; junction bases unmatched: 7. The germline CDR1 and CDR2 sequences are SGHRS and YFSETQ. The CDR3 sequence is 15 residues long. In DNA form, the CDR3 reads TGCGCCAGCAGCGGGGGACAGGTCTTGAACTATGGCTACACCTTC. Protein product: CASSGGQVLNYGYTF.

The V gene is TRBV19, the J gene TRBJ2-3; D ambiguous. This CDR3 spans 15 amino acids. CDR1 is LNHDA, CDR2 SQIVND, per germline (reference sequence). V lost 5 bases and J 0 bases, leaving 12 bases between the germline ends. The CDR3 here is CASSALAASTDTQYF. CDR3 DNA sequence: TGTGCCAGTAGTGCGTTAGCAGCAAGCACAGATACGCAGTATTTT.

CDR3 bases: TGTGCCAGCAGCTCCTACCAGGGACTAGCGGGGGGCACAGATACGCAGTATTTT. Its translation is CASSSYQGLAGGTDTQYF. The chain combines TRBV11-1 with TRBJ2-3; 14 nucleotides agree with TRBD2. Losses at the gene ends were 4 bases for V and 1 base for J; bases not matched to a gene: 7. The CDR3 spans 18 residues. In germline, CDR1 is SGHAT, CDR2 FQDESV (reference sequence).